This T cell receptor beta chain was identified in a study of blood T cell repertoires in COVID-19. On the study more broadly: Collection of acute and convalescent COVID-19 samples took place in the United States, Italy and Spain. In each case, the material was cDNA or gDNA derived from T cells, B-cell-depleted T cells, or PBMCs.

This clone is a singleton in its sample. In the original analysis: Reference gene primer amplification in the assay estimated nucleated cell counts. Clones were read by immunoSEQ multiplex PCR, and TCRdb kept only the in-frame ones, dropping some. The DNA was the basis for D and trimming; V, J and clone size are from that table. The sample includes about 59,000 clones, 70% to 75% of them seen just once. This CDR3 has 18 residues. Trimming pared 1 base from V and 4 bases from J, leaving 19 bases between. Germline V gives CDR1 SGHAT, CDR2 FQNNGV. The TCR sequence derives from a woman between 65 and 79 years old with acute or convalescent COVID-19. Specimen: peripheral blood. The V and J genes are TRBV11-2 and TRBJ1-4; tentative D call: TRBD1 (6 bases). The CDR3 loop reads CASSLGGHNGGFNEKLFF. The DNA for the CDR3 is TGTGCCAGCAGCTTAGGTGGACATAATGGGGGCTTTAATGAAAAACTGTTTTTT.